These 12 T cell receptor beta chains came from one sample sequenced in a study of blood T cell repertoires in COVID-19 (dated by TCRdb to about 2020). The receptor library was made with the immunoSEQ multiplex PCR assay. TCRdb limited this immuneACCESS table to in-frame rearrangements with V and J called. A share of clones is missing; checked studies link under half to unresolved V genes, and the rest is unexplained. Across this sample there are under 450,000 clones, with roughly four fifths seen only once. The ten largest clones capture 5.1% of the sample. Material for sequencing was PBMCs or T cells enriched from blood (not recorded which). The receptor set was obtained from a woman in her 50s who had recovered from COVID-19.

The chain combines TRBV7-9 with TRBJ1-2; 7 bases agree with TRBD1. This CDR3 spans 14 amino acids. The V gene end was trimmed by 5 bases and the J gene end by 6 bases; junction bases not matched to a gene: 9. Per the germline V gene, CDR1 is SEHNR and CDR2 is FQNEAQ (reference sequence). The CDR3 spells CASSPDREGDGYTF. The CDR3 DNA reads as TGTGCCAGCAGCCCCGACAGGGAAGGGGATGGCTACACCTTC.

The chain's CDR3 is CASTKGTGNYEQYF. The CDR3 nucleotides are TGTGCCAGCACCAAAGGGACAGGAAACTACGAGCAGTACTTC. J is TRBJ2-7 and V is TRBV6-6; 8 nucleotides align to TRBD1. The CDR3 is made up of 14 amino acids. Germline lookup yields CDR1 MNHNY and CDR2 SVGAGI (reference sequence). With V trimmed by 7 bases and J by 3 bases, 8 bases remained unmatched.

The chain carries TRBV19 and TRBJ1-3; 8 nucleotides agree with TRBD1. Germline trimming cut 3 bases from V and 5 bases from J; bases unmatched to any gene: 12. The germline gives CDR1 LNHDA, CDR2 SQIVND (reference sequence). The CDR3 spans 17 residues. Here the CDR3 DNA reads TGTGCCAGTAGTATTGTGGGCTCACAGGGGGTACGAAACACCATATATTTT. Protein sequence: CASSIVGSQGVRNTIYF.

The chain has TRBV28 and TRBJ2-7; a weak D match, TRBD1 (5 bases). The CDR3 has 16 amino acids. Trimming shortened V by 4 bases and J by 0 bases, and 16 bases separated the two germline ends. Per the germline V gene, CDR1 is MDHEN and CDR2 is SYDVKM. The CDR3 bases are TGTGCCAGCAGTTCCATTACAGGTTCAAGCTCCTACGAGCAGTACTTC. Amino acids: CASSSITGSSSYEQYF.

The J gene is TRBJ1-2, the V gene TRBV30; 7 bases map to TRBD1. The CDR3 totals 14 residues. The V gene end was trimmed by 5 bases and the J gene end by 7 bases; junction bases not matched to a gene: 13. Germline-derived CDR1 and CDR2 are GTSNPN and SVGIG (reference sequence). CDR3 nucleotide sequence: TGTGCCTGGGGCGGGACAGTCCCGACTTCTGGCTACACCTTC. Amino acids: CAWGGTVPTSGYTF.

V gene TRBV18 combines with J gene TRBJ1-2, with D possibly matching TRBD1 (6 bases). Deletions cut 5 bases from V and 3 bases from J, with 22 bases between. This CDR3 contains 17 residues. From germline, CDR1 is KGHSH and CDR2 LQKENI. Here the CDR3 reads CASSESQGFGRDYGYTF. DNA of the CDR3: TGTGCCAGCTCAGAGTCACAGGGCTTTGGGCGTGACTATGGCTACACCTTC.

The J gene is TRBJ1-2, the V gene TRBV6-2 or TRBV6-3; D uncertain. The CDR3 contains 14 residues. V gave up 2 bases and J gave up 8 bases, with 15 bases separating them. CDR1 and CDR2 from the germline V gene are MNHEY and SVGEGT. The CDR3 loop is CASSYLVGESGYTF. CDR3 sequence (DNA): TGTGCCAGCAGTTACCTTGTCGGGGAAAGCGGCTACACCTTC.

The rearrangement joins TRBV6-5 to TRBJ1-5, with 7 bases matching TRBD1. This CDR3 spans 15 amino acids. Germline V gene data show CDR1 as MNHEY and CDR2 as SVGAGI. V gave up 6 bases and J gave up 3 bases; unmatched junction bases: 8. This chain's CDR3 is CASRRQGAYNQPQHF. The CDR3 DNA sequence: TGTGCCAGCAGGCGACAGGGAGCATACAATCAGCCCCAGCATTTT.

The V call is TRBV14, the J call TRBJ1-2, with D tentatively TRBD1 (5 bases). V lost 2 bases to trimming and J lost 5 bases, with 12 bases between them. CDR3 length: 14 residues. Germline V gene data show CDR1 as SGHDN and CDR2 as FVKESK. CDR3 in DNA: TGTGCCAGCAGCCAAATAGATGCAGGGTATGGCTACACCTTC. Protein sequence: CASSQIDAGYGYTF.

This clone has only one observation. The chain uses TRBV5-5 and TRBJ1-2, with D uncertain. Germline-derived CDR1 and CDR2 are SGHKS and YYEKEE (reference sequence). The CDR3 contains 14 residues. Trimming cost V 0 bases and J 1 base, with 7 bases left between them. CDR3 sequence reads: CASSLVSSNYGYTF. The CDR3 bases are TGTGCCAGCAGCTTGGTTTCTAGTAACTATGGCTACACCTTC.

The chain couples TRBV18 to TRBJ1-4, with 10 bases that match TRBD1. The CDR3 consists of 16 residues. Looked up from germline, CDR1 is KGHSH and CDR2 is LQKENI. Trimming at V came to 4 bases and at J to 6 bases, leaving 8 bases not matched to a gene. CDR3 sequence (DNA): TGTGCCAGCTCACTGAATCCCGGGACAGGGGATGAAAAACTGTTTTTT. Protein: CASSLNPGTGDEKLFF.

On this clone: At the DNA level, this CDR3 is encoded by other sequences in the same sample as well. J is TRBJ1-5 and V is TRBV7-2; D is ambiguous. This CDR3 is built from 12 residues. Germline-derived CDR1 and CDR2 are SGHTA and FQGNSA. The V gene lost 6 bases and the J gene lost 4 bases, with 7 bases spanning the gap. CDR3 nucleotide sequence: TGTGCCAGCAGTCGTCTTAATCAGCCCCAGCATTTT. Its translation: CASSRLNQPQHF.